The 26 T cell receptor beta chains in this list originate from one sample, sequenced in a study of blood T cell repertoires in COVID-19. Repertoires were generated with immunoSEQ multiplex PCR, while TCRdb's copy carries only in-frame clones and drops some. The repertoire holds approximately 250,000 clones, with about 81% as singletons. The sequenced material came from PBMCs or T cells enriched from blood (not recorded which). Receptors originate from a man younger than 45 with acute COVID-19.

This sequence joins TRBV19 and TRBJ2-7, with TRBD2 matching 7 bases. Germline V lookup: CDR1 LNHDA, CDR2 SQIVND (reference sequence). V was clipped by 3 bases and J by 6 bases; unmatched bases: 14. This CDR3 is 16 amino acids long. DNA of the CDR3: TGTGCCAGTAGTATGGATCCCGCACGGACTAGTGGCGAGCAGTACGTC. This encodes CASSMDPARTSGEQYV.

The chain is built from TRBV19 and TRBJ1-3; D remains ambiguous. Germline assignment: CDR1 LNHDA and CDR2 SQIVND (reference sequence). The germline V and J ends were trimmed by 7 bases and 5 bases, with 6 bases remaining between them. This CDR3 contains 11 residues. The CDR3 loop is CASIFRNTIYF. CDR3 in DNA: TGTGCCAGTATCTTTCGAAACACCATATATTTT. Full variable domain (remainder filled in from reference TRBV19 and TRBJ1-3): DGGITQSPKYLFRKEGQNVTLSCEQNLNHDAMYWYRQDPGQGLRLIYYSQIVNDFQKGDIAEGYSVSREKKESFPLTVTSAQKNPTAFYLCASIFRNTIYFGEGSWLTVV.

The J gene is TRBJ1-1, the V gene TRBV29-1; D gene uncertain. The CDR3 loop spans 13 amino acids. Trimming left V 7 bases short and J 1 base short, with 13 bases between. Germline CDR1 reads SQVTM; CDR2 reads ANQGSEA. CDR3 protein: CSADPKRNTEAFF. Here the CDR3 DNA reads TGCAGCGCAGATCCAAAGCGGAACACTGAAGCTTTCTTT.

The chain is built from TRBV5-8 and TRBJ2-5; possibly TRBD2 for D (5 bases). The germline gives CDR1 SGHTS, CDR2 YDEGEE. CDR3 size: 15 residues. The V and J ends lost 2 bases and 6 bases respectively, with 17 bases between them. CDR3 nucleotide sequence: TGTGCCAGCAGCTTCGGCCCAACCCGCGGGCAGACCCAGTACTTC. Amino acid sequence: CASSFGPTRGQTQYF.

The chain employs TRBV19 and TRBJ1-1; 7 bases align to TRBD1. This CDR3 spans 14 amino acids. Germline loops: CDR1 LNHDA, CDR2 SQIVND (reference sequence). The V gene end was trimmed by 6 bases and the J gene end by 1 base; junction bases not matched to a gene: 5. CDR3 sequence reads: CASRWGQTNTEAFF. The CDR3 bases are TGTGCCAGTAGGTGGGGACAGACGAACACTGAAGCTTTCTTT.

V and J are TRBV11-2 and TRBJ2-7; 9 nucleotides line up with TRBD1. V was pared by 1 base and J by 6 bases, with 7 bases of the junction left unmatched. The CDR3 spans 15 residues. Germline lookup yields CDR1 SGHAT and CDR2 FQNNGV. CDR3 residues: CASSLGGTGRAEQYV. The CDR3 nucleotides are TGTGCCAGCAGCTTAGGGGGGACAGGGAGGGCCGAGCAGTACGTC.

This clone was seen a few times. This sequence joins TRBV19 and TRBJ2-2, with 8 bases matching TRBD2. Germline V lookup: CDR1 LNHDA, CDR2 SQIVND (reference sequence). With V trimmed by 4 bases and J by 0 bases, 7 bases remained unmatched. The CDR3 is 17 residues long. The CDR3: CASSTEAGASNTGELFF. The CDR3 nucleotides are TGTGCCAGTAGTACCGAAGCGGGAGCGTCGAACACCGGGGAGCTGTTTTTT.

This chain joins TRBV24-1 and TRBJ2-3, with 9 bases matching TRBD2. Germline V gene sequence: CDR1 KGHDR, CDR2 SFDVKD. V was pared by 0 bases and J by 4 bases, with 4 bases of the junction left unmatched. This CDR3 has 16 amino acids. For the CDR3, the DNA is TGTGCCACCAGTGATTTGGCTAGCGGGATATCAGATACGCAGTATTTT. Translated, it gives CATSDLASGISDTQYF.

This rearrangement joins TRBV11-2 to TRBJ2-5, with TRBD1 as a possible D gene (6 bases). Trimming removed 2 bases at V and 2 bases at J, with 12 bases between. Germline CDR1 and CDR2: SGHAT and FQNNGV. CDR3 length: 15 residues. The CDR3 sequence: CASSLTPGTQETQYF. The CDR3 DNA follows: TGTGCCAGCAGCTTAACCCCCGGGACACAAGAGACCCAGTACTTC.

The chain recombines TRBV6-1 with TRBJ2-2, with TRBD2 matching 8 bases. From germline, CDR1 is MNHNS and CDR2 SASEGT. J was trimmed by 6 bases and V by 4 bases; bases with no gene match: 10. The CDR3 runs 16 residues. The CDR3 DNA reads TGTGCCAGCAGTGGCCGAGGGACTAGTAACCCCGGGGAGCTGTTTTTT. Translated: CASSGRGTSNPGELFF.

This chain joins TRBV19 and TRBJ2-2; 10 nucleotides agree with TRBD2. V lost 8 bases and J lost 5; bases outside the gene matches: 8. CDR3 length: 15 amino acids. Per the germline V gene, CDR1 is LNHDA and CDR2 is SQIVND (reference sequence). Here the CDR3 reads CASDSSGSLTGELFF. The CDR3 nucleotides read TGTGCCAGTGACTCTAGCGGGAGTCTGACCGGGGAGCTGTTTTTT.

The chain joins TRBV25-1 to TRBJ2-6; 9 bases are shared with TRBD1. V lost 3 bases to trimming and J lost 1 base; unmatched junction nucleotides: 7. The CDR3 extends over 18 amino acids. The germline V gene has CDR1 MGHDK and CDR2 SYGVNS. DNA of the CDR3: TGTGCCAGCAGTGACCGGGACAGGGTTTTTTCTGGGGCCAACGTCCTGACTTTC. Residues: CASSDRDRVFSGANVLTF.

This sequence joins TRBV19 and TRBJ1-1, with 12 bases matching TRBD1. CDR3 length: 13 amino acids. CDR1 is LNHDA, CDR2 SQIVND, per germline (reference sequence). The V and J ends lost 7 bases and 11 bases, in that order; junction bases with no gene match: 8. Written as DNA, the CDR3 is TGTGCCAGTACCCCGGGACAGGGGGCGCGTGCTTTCTTT. Its protein product is CASTPGQGARAFF.

The chain combines TRBV1 with TRBJ1-1; whether TRBD1, the table's D call, matches the DNA was not checked. TRBV1 is classified as a pseudogene. This CDR3 is 13 amino acids long. CDR3 protein: CTSSLRMNTEAFF. CDR3 DNA sequence: TGCACCAGCAGCCTCAGAATGAACACTGAAGCTTTCTTT.

The chain is built from TRBV7-7 and TRBJ1-6; D not certain. The germline gives CDR1 SSHAT, CDR2 FNYEAQ (reference sequence). This CDR3 region has 17 residues. The ends were cut back, 2 bases at V and 0 bases at J, with 11 bases in the middle. The CDR3 sequence is CASSLMSNGSYNSPLHF. The CDR3 bases are TGTGCCAGCAGCTTAATGTCGAACGGCTCCTATAATTCACCCCTCCACTTT. Full variable domain (missing parts from reference TRBV7-7 and TRBJ1-6): GAGVSQSPRYKVTKRGQDVTLRCDPISSHATLYWYQQALGQGPEFLTYFNYEAQPDKSGLPSDRFSAERPEGSISTLTIQRTEQRDSAMYRCASSLMSNGSYNSPLHFGNGTRLTVT.

V usage is TRBV19 and J usage is TRBJ2-3; 8 nucleotides align to TRBD1. In germline, CDR1 is LNHDA, CDR2 SQIVND (reference sequence). The CDR3 is made up of 14 amino acids. Trimming cost V 7 bases and J 4 bases; bases outside gene matches: 7. The CDR3 region is CASKDRAGADTQYF. The CDR3 DNA is TGTGCCAGTAAGGACAGGGCAGGTGCAGATACGCAGTATTTT.

In this sample, this clone turned up once. The J gene is TRBJ1-1, the V gene TRBV3-1 (or the pseudogene TRBV3-2); 9 bases are a match to TRBD1. The CDR3 length is 15 residues. V trimming: 2 bases; J trimming: 4 bases; junction bases outside the gene matches: 5. The germline CDR1 and CDR2 sequences are LGHDT and YNNKEL (reference sequence). The CDR3 DNA reads TGTGCCAGCAGCCAAACGGGACAGGGAAGCACTGAAGCTTTCTTT. The encoded protein is CASSQTGQGSTEAFF.

The CDR3 region is CASSNRGVGRGEQFF. The CDR3 bases are TGCGCCAGCAGTAATAGAGGAGTGGGCAGGGGTGAGCAGTTCTTC. The chain joins TRBV10-1 to TRBJ2-1, with D possibly being TRBD1 (6 bases). Germline-derived CDR1 and CDR2 are WNHNN and SYGVQD (reference sequence). V was shortened by 5 bases and J by 9 bases, with 20 bases between the two germline ends. CDR3 size: 15 residues.

The V and J genes are TRBV7-8 and TRBJ1-1; D not resolved. The ends were cut back, 1 base at V and 1 base at J, with 4 bases in the middle. The CDR3 extends over 13 amino acids. CDR1 is SGHVS, CDR2 FQNEAQ, per germline. Here the CDR3 DNA reads TGTGCCAGCAGCTTAGGGAGGAACACTGAAGCTTTCTTT. It yields the protein CASSLGRNTEAFF.

The V and J genes are TRBV7-9 and TRBJ1-4; 8 positions match TRBD1. The junction had 11 bases not matched to a gene; V was cut back by 4 bases and J by 4 bases. The CDR3 totals 17 residues. Looked up from germline, CDR1 is SEHNR and CDR2 is FQNEAQ (reference sequence). Written as DNA, the CDR3 is TGTGCCAGCAGCTCCCCACCATTTGACAGGGGTAATGAAAAACTGTTTTTT. Its protein product is CASSSPPFDRGNEKLFF.

This clone was found a few times. This sequence joins TRBV7-9 and TRBJ2-2; tentatively, D is TRBD2 (7 bases). The CDR3 runs 15 residues. The germline CDR1 and CDR2 sequences are SEHNR and FQNEAQ (reference sequence). The germline V and J ends were trimmed by 3 bases and 3 bases, with 11 bases remaining between them. The CDR3 protein is CASSFGGPDTGELFF. The CDR3 DNA sequence: TGTGCCAGCAGCTTCGGGGGGCCCGACACCGGGGAGCTGTTTTTT.

This clone appeared once. V usage is TRBV4-1 and J usage is TRBJ2-3, with D possibly matching TRBD2 (6 bases). Germline V gives CDR1 MGHRA, CDR2 YSYEKL. The V and J ends lost 0 bases and 2 bases respectively, with 15 bases between them. The CDR3 extends over 17 amino acids. The CDR3 nucleotides read TGCGCCAGCAGCCAAGAGGGACTCACAACCTTCACAGATACGCAGTATTTT. Its protein is CASSQEGLTTFTDTQYF.

This rearrangement joins TRBV4-2 to TRBJ1-2; 7 bases agree with TRBD1. Germline V CDR1 and CDR2: LGHNA, YNFKEQ. With V trimmed by 0 bases and J by 3 bases, 10 bases remained unmatched. The CDR3 runs to 17 residues. The CDR3 coding sequence is TGTGCCAGCAGCCAAGACGATCGGACAGGCCAACACTATGGCTACACCTTC. Amino acid sequence: CASSQDDRTGQHYGYTF.

This chain uses TRBV18 with TRBJ1-1, with D tentatively TRBD1 (6 bases). V was trimmed by 3 bases and J by 3 bases, leaving 17 bases between them. The CDR3 extends over 16 amino acids. Per germline, CDR1 KGHSH and CDR2 LQKENI. Here the CDR3 reads CASSPLAREGDTEAFF. CDR3 nucleotide sequence: TGTGCCAGCTCACCCTTAGCCAGGGAGGGGGACACTGAAGCTTTCTTT.

The chain joins TRBV5-1 to TRBJ1-2; D possibly corresponds to TRBD1 (5 bases). Germline values: CDR1 SGHRS, CDR2 YFSETQ. Trimming pared 0 bases from V and 6 bases from J, leaving 6 bases between. The CDR3 runs 12 residues. CDR3 bases: TGCGCCAGCAGCTTGGCAGGGAATGGCTACACCTTC. This sequence encodes CASSLAGNGYTF.

V usage is TRBV19 and J usage is TRBJ1-5; possibly TRBD1 for D (6 bases). The CDR3 extends over 15 amino acids. V was trimmed by 4 bases and J by 7 bases, leaving 17 bases between them. Germline CDR1 and CDR2: LNHDA and SQIVND (reference sequence). The CDR3 loop reads CASSTADSSRQPQHF. In DNA, the CDR3 is TGTGCCAGTAGTACAGCGGACAGCTCTCGGCAGCCCCAGCATTTT.